The 7 T cell receptor beta chains in this list originate from one sample, sequenced in a study of T cell responses to AZD1222 COVID-19 vaccine. Sequencing used immunoSEQ multiplex PCR; TCRdb keeps in-frame clones, though not all of them. The data hold 200,000 to 250,000 clones, with 85% to 95% observed a single time. This sample comprised peripheral blood, obtained on day 0 of MenACWY control vaccination. The receptors were sampled from an adult in good health.

The J gene is TRBJ2-1, the V gene TRBV4-2; D gene ambiguous. CDR1 and CDR2 (germline): LGHNA, YNFKEQ. The CDR3 extends over 16 amino acids. The V end was cut by 6 bases, the J end by 4 bases, with 19 bases between. The CDR3 DNA follows: TGTGCCAGCAGTCCAAGATACAGCGAAGCTTACAATGAGCAGTTCTTC. This sequence encodes CASSPRYSEAYNEQFF.

The V and J genes are TRBV4-1 and TRBJ2-1; a possible D gene is TRBD1 (6 bases). CDR1 MGHRA and CDR2 YSYEKL come from the germline V gene. V shed 0 bases and J shed 0 bases, with 9 bases lying between them. This CDR3 comprises 16 residues. CDR3 region: CASSQDPTGSYNEQFF. Here the CDR3 DNA reads TGCGCCAGCAGCCAAGATCCGACAGGCTCCTACAATGAGCAGTTCTTC.

J is TRBJ1-2 and V is TRBV19; D perhaps matches TRBD1 (6 bases). This CDR3 region has 15 residues. V gave up 6 bases and J gave up 4 bases, with 18 bases separating them. Germline CDR1 LNHDA, CDR2 SQIVND (reference sequence). DNA for the CDR3: TGTGCCAGTAGCCACCCCCCCGACAGGTCCTATGGCTACACCTTC. This encodes CASSHPPDRSYGYTF.

V and J are TRBV25-1 and TRBJ2-5; D unclear. The CDR3 consists of 13 residues. V lost 2 bases to trimming and J lost 3 bases, with 7 bases between them. The germline V gene encodes CDR1 MGHDK and CDR2 SYGVNS. The CDR3 bases are TGTGCCAGCAGTGAAGGCGGCGAAGAGACCCAGTACTTC. Amino acid sequence: CASSEGGEETQYF. The full variable domain, rest sourced from reference TRBV25-1 and TRBJ2-5, is EADIYQTPRYLVIGTGKKITLECSQTMGHDKMYWYQQDPGMELHLIHYSYGVNSTEKGDLSSESTVSRIRTEHFPLTLESARPSHTSQYLCASSEGGEETQYFGPGTRLLVL.

The CDR3 spells CASSLSELLHF. Written as DNA, the CDR3 is TGTGCCAGCAGCTTGAGCGAACTCCTCCACTTT. This chain joins TRBV7-8 and TRBJ1-6; D unresolved. The CDR3 length is 11 residues. Per germline, CDR1 SGHVS and CDR2 FQNEAQ. V lost 3 bases, J lost 15 bases, and 9 bases lay in between.

The genes are TRBV18 and TRBJ1-4, with D maybe TRBD1 (5 bases). Trimming removed 1 base from V and 0 bases from J, with 12 bases in between. This CDR3 comprises 17 residues. Germline CDR1 KGHSH, CDR2 LQKENI. The CDR3 loop is CASSPQGLPATNEKLFF. DNA for the CDR3: TGTGCCAGCTCACCACAGGGGCTTCCTGCAACTAATGAAAAACTGTTTTTT.

The chain couples TRBV7-2 to TRBJ1-2, with 8 nucleotides matching TRBD1. Germline V lookup: CDR1 SGHTA, CDR2 FQGNSA. This CDR3 comprises 14 residues. V shed 4 bases and J 1 base; nucleotides not matched to a gene: 2. The CDR3 reads CASSWDRNNYGYTF. In DNA form, the CDR3 reads TGTGCCAGCAGCTGGGACAGGAATAACTATGGCTACACCTTC.